The 22 T cell receptor beta chains listed next were all sequenced from one sample in a study of human T cells and chemical hapten exposure. Time point defined: patch test 2, 6 weeks after DPC sensitization. The treatment was: therapeutic diphenylcyclopropenone sensitization with weekly scalp DPC. TCRdb reprocessed the RACE reads via MiXCR and lists one record per CDR3 protein. The sample consists of some 80,000 distinct CDR3 sequences, 11% of them appearing once. The sample here was whole blood, taken in connection with sensitization to the hapten diphenylcyclopropenone (DPC). The receptors shown here come from a man between 18 and 35 years old with alopecia areata. Some clones in this sample may be carry-over from other donors' samples.

This clonotype was counted at least ten times. The chain is built from TRBV7-7 and TRBJ1-1; D gene ambiguous. Germline-derived CDR1 and CDR2 are SSHAT and FNYEAQ (reference sequence). V gave up 1 base and J gave up 4 bases, with 7 bases separating them. This CDR3 is 13 amino acids long. The CDR3 DNA is TGTGCCAGCAGCTTAGGCGTGGGCACTGAAGCTTTCTTT. This sequence encodes CASSLGVGTEAFF.

Regarding this clonotype: This may be a read error, as it is one base from a much larger clone. This chain uses TRBV6-2 or TRBV6-3 with TRBJ1-2, with 7 bases lining up with TRBD1. The CDR3 is 13 residues long. The ends lost 6 bases at V and 8 bases at J; junction bases unmatched: 9. In germline, CDR1 is MNHEY, CDR2 SVGEGT. DNA of the CDR3: TGTGCCAGCAGGGTCGGGACAGCCCGAGGCTACACCTTC. Encoded protein: CASRVGTARGYTF.

The chain carries TRBV11-3 and TRBJ2-3; D unresolved. Germline CDR1 and CDR2: SGHNT and YENEEA. This CDR3 spans 13 amino acids. Trimming removed 1 base from V and 2 bases from J, with 4 bases in between. In DNA form, the CDR3 reads TGTGCCAGCAGCTTAGGAATCACAGATACGCAGTATTTT. This encodes CASSLGITDTQYF.

V is TRBV7-6 and J is TRBJ2-2; 11 bases fit TRBD2. The ends lost 5 bases at V and 0 bases at J; junction bases unmatched: 11. This CDR3 is built from 19 residues. The germline CDR1 and CDR2 sequences are SGHVS and FNYEAQ. CDR3 protein: CASSIPTSGGFANTGELFF. The DNA of the CDR3 is TGTGCCAGCAGCATACCTACTAGCGGGGGCTTCGCGAACACCGGGGAGCTGTTTTTT.

In this sample, this clonotype turned up many times. The gene calls are TRBV6-2 or TRBV6-3 and TRBJ2-3; tentative D call: TRBD2 (5 bases). The V and J ends lost 3 bases and 3 bases respectively, with 10 bases between them. Germline V lookup: CDR1 MNHEY, CDR2 SVGEGT. The CDR3 loop spans 14 amino acids. CDR3 coding DNA: TGTGCCAGCAGTTATGGGCCGGGAACAGATACGCAGTATTTT. It specifies CASSYGPGTDTQYF.

This chain links TRBV7-6 with TRBJ1-2; 9 positions agree with TRBD1. Trimming took 1 base from V and 0 from J; bases not matched to a gene: 0. Germline-derived CDR1 and CDR2 are SGHVS and FNYEAQ. This CDR3 contains 15 residues. CDR3 amino acids: CASSLGQGANYGYTF. In DNA form, the CDR3 reads TGTGCCAGCAGCTTAGGACAGGGGGCTAACTATGGCTACACCTTC.

The chain employs TRBV11-2 and TRBJ2-1; 8 bases are a match to TRBD1. After removal of 1 base from V and 2 bases from J, the junction contained 4 bases not matched to a gene. There are 16 residues in the CDR3. Germline-derived CDR1 and CDR2 are SGHAT and FQNNGV. This CDR3 reads CASSLVPGGAYNEQFF. The CDR3 coding sequence is TGTGCCAGCAGCTTAGTTCCAGGGGGCGCCTACAATGAGCAGTTCTTC.

In this sample, this clonotype turned up a few times. This chain uses TRBV11-2 with TRBJ2-7; TRBD1 aligns across 7 bases. The CDR3 length is 17 residues. Trimming removed 1 base from V and 0 bases from J; junction bases left unmatched: 9. Per the germline V gene, CDR1 is SGHAT and CDR2 is FQNNGV. CDR3 coding DNA: TGTGCCAGCAGCTTAGGTAGGACAGGATTATTCTCCTACGAGCAGTACGTC. It yields the protein CASSLGRTGLFSYEQYV.

There are many counts of this clonotype. The chain uses TRBV11-1 and TRBJ2-3, with D possibly TRBD2 on 6 matching bases. Germline assignment: CDR1 SGHAT and CDR2 FQDESV (reference sequence). The CDR3 loop spans 15 amino acids. Trimming cost V 6 bases and J 0 bases, with 13 bases left between them. CDR3 protein: CASSPSGLSTDTQYF. DNA for the CDR3: TGTGCCAGCAGTCCCTCGGGACTTAGCACAGATACGCAGTATTTT. Full variable domain (missing parts from reference TRBV11-1 and TRBJ2-3): EAEVAQSPRYKITEKSQAVAFWCDPISGHATLYWYRQILGQGPELLVQFQDESVVDDSQLPKDRFSAERLKGVDSTLKIQPAELGDSAMYLCASSPSGLSTDTQYFGPGTRLTVL.

Ten or more counts support this clonotype. The chain recombines TRBV20-1 with TRBJ2-3, with 7 nucleotides matching TRBD1. V shed 0 bases, J shed 3 bases, and the junction held 9 bases outside the gene matches. From germline, CDR1 is DFQATT and CDR2 SNEGSKA (reference sequence). The CDR3 has 16 residues. CDR3 region: CSARDATGTRTDTQYF. The CDR3 DNA is TGCAGTGCTAGAGACGCGACAGGGACGAGAACAGATACGCAGTATTTT.

The chain employs TRBV11-2 and TRBJ1-2, with D possibly being TRBD1 (5 bases). V gave up 4 bases and J gave up 13 bases, with 28 bases separating them. Germline loops: CDR1 SGHAT, CDR2 FQNNGV. The CDR3 contains 16 residues. CDR3 coding DNA: TGTGCCAGCAGCTCTTCCTACAGGATCCGGGTTCCTTTTTGCACCTTC. This codes for CASSSSYRIRVPFCTF. Using reference TRBV11-2 and TRBJ1-2 for the parts outside the CDR3, the full variable domain is EAGVAQSPRYKIIEKRQSVAFWCNPISGHATLYWYQQILGQGPKLLIQFQNNGVVDDSQLPKDRFSAERLKGVDSTLKIQPAKLEDSAVYLCASSSSYRIRVPFCTFGSGTRLTVV.

This clonotype was recorded a few times. The rearrangement uses TRBV28 and TRBJ2-3; D is possibly TRBD1 or TRBD2 (5 bases each). CDR1 is MDHEN and CDR2 is SYDVKM in the germline V gene. The CDR3 has 13 amino acids. V lost 8 bases, J lost 6 bases, and 15 bases lay in between. The CDR3 nucleotides are TGTGCCAGCTGGGACCCGAGGCGCGATACGCAGTATTTT. Its protein is CASWDPRRDTQYF.

This clonotype was seen only a few times. This chain uses TRBV9 with TRBJ2-1; possibly TRBD1 for D (6 bases). Trimming took off 2 bases at V and 6 bases at J, with 12 bases between the two ends. The germline CDR1 and CDR2 sequences are SGDLS and YYNGEE. CDR3 length: 14 amino acids. CDR3 nucleotide sequence: TGTGCCAGCAGCGTCTTCGGACAGCCCAATGAGCAGTTCTTC. It translates to CASSVFGQPNEQFF. The entire variable domain, with the rest obtained from reference TRBV9 and TRBJ2-1, is as follows: DSGVTQTPKHLITATGQRVTLRCSPRSGDLSVYWYQQSLDQGLQFLIQYYNGEERAKGNILERFSAQQFPDLHSELNLSSLELGDSALYFCASSVFGQPNEQFFGPGTRLTVL.

This clonotype was counted at least ten times. J is TRBJ2-7 and V is TRBV28, with 7 bases aligning to TRBD1. The J segment lost 1 base and the V segment lost 3 bases, leaving 12 bases of the junction unmatched. CDR3 length: 17 residues. The germline gives CDR1 MDHEN, CDR2 SYDVKM. Here the CDR3 reads CASSFLFPAGGSYEQYF. The CDR3 coding sequence is TGTGCCAGCAGTTTCCTTTTCCCAGCAGGGGGATCCTACGAGCAGTACTTC. The complete variable domain, with remaining parts taken from reference TRBV28 and TRBJ2-7, reads DVKVTQSSRYLVKRTGEKVFLECVQDMDHENMFWYRQDPGLGLRLIYFSYDVKMKEKGDIPEGYSVSREKKERFSLILESASTNQTSMYLCASSFLFPAGGSYEQYFGPGTRLTVT.

This clonotype was observed once. This chain joins TRBV3-1 and TRBJ1-1, with D possibly matching TRBD1 (5 bases). This CDR3 spans 15 amino acids. Germline V CDR1 and CDR2: LGHDT, YNNKEL (reference sequence). Trimming shortened V by 0 bases and J by 5 bases, and 13 bases separated the two germline ends. DNA of the CDR3: TGTGCCAGCAGCCAAGATTCCGGGGCACGAACTGAAGCTTTCTTT. Encoded protein: CASSQDSGARTEAFF.

This clonotype has a count of ten or more. CDR3 sequence (DNA): TGCAGCGCTGCTCGGGACAGAACCAAAAACATTCAGTACTTC. Residues: CSAARDRTKNIQYF. The gene calls are TRBV29-1 and TRBJ2-4; 7 bases are shared with TRBD1. The CDR3 has 14 residues. Germline V gene sequence: CDR1 SQVTM, CDR2 ANQGSEA. Unmatched junction bases numbered 8, after V lost 7 bases and J lost 2 bases.

This CDR3 is CASSSVGLAYEQYF. Written as DNA, the CDR3 is TGTGCCAGCAGCTCTGTAGGACTAGCTTACGAGCAGTACTTC. This chain uses TRBV7-8 with TRBJ2-7; TRBD2 matches at 8 bases. CDR1 is SGHVS and CDR2 is FQNEAQ in the germline V gene. V was clipped by 4 bases and J by 4 bases; unmatched bases: 6. The length of the CDR3 is 14 residues.

Ten or more counts support this clonotype. The chain uses TRBV4-2 and TRBJ2-1, with no clear D. Germline V gene lookup returns CDR1 LGHNA and CDR2 YNFKEQ. The CDR3 consists of 17 residues. The V and J ends lost 1 base and 8 bases respectively, with 21 bases between them. This CDR3 reads CASSQVRGGRWSDEQFF. The CDR3 DNA is TGTGCCAGCAGCCAAGTACGTGGTGGCAGGTGGTCGGATGAGCAGTTCTTC.

This clonotype was recorded a few times. This chain uses TRBV7-7 with TRBJ2-2; D is perhaps TRBD1 (5 bases). V gave up 2 bases and J gave up 4 bases, with 14 bases separating them. This CDR3 has 16 amino acids. From germline, CDR1 is SSHAT and CDR2 FNYEAQ (reference sequence). The CDR3 DNA reads TGTGCCAGCAGCTTACGTCTTCAGGGAAGCACCGGGGAGCTGTTTTTT. This gives the protein CASSLRLQGSTGELFF.

This clonotype occurred a few times. The chain links TRBV6-2 or TRBV6-3 to TRBJ2-1; D uncertain. The length of the CDR3 is 15 residues. From germline, CDR1 is MNHEY and CDR2 SVGEGT. Trimming removed 0 bases at V and 4 bases at J, with 10 bases between. CDR3 DNA sequence: TGTGCCAGCAGTTACTCGATTTCAGTTTACAATGAGCAGTTCTTC. Residues: CASSYSISVYNEQFF.

The rearrangement joins TRBV11-2 to TRBJ2-5; maybe TRBD2 (6 bases). Trimming pared 4 bases from V and 2 bases from J, leaving 8 bases between. Germline V CDR1 and CDR2: SGHAT, FQNNGV. The CDR3 is 13 amino acids. In nucleotides, the CDR3 is TGTGCCAGCAGCTACGGAGGGCAAGAGACCCAGTACTTC. Its protein product is CASSYGGQETQYF.

The chain links TRBV11-2 to TRBJ2-1; 7 nucleotides agree with TRBD2. Germline trimming cut 1 base from V and 0 bases from J; bases unmatched to any gene: 9. CDR3 size: 18 residues. Germline V CDR1 and CDR2: SGHAT, FQNNGV. CDR3 sequence: CASSLGGGRANSYNEQFF. The DNA of the CDR3 is TGTGCCAGCAGCTTAGGAGGAGGGAGGGCTAACTCCTACAATGAGCAGTTCTTC.